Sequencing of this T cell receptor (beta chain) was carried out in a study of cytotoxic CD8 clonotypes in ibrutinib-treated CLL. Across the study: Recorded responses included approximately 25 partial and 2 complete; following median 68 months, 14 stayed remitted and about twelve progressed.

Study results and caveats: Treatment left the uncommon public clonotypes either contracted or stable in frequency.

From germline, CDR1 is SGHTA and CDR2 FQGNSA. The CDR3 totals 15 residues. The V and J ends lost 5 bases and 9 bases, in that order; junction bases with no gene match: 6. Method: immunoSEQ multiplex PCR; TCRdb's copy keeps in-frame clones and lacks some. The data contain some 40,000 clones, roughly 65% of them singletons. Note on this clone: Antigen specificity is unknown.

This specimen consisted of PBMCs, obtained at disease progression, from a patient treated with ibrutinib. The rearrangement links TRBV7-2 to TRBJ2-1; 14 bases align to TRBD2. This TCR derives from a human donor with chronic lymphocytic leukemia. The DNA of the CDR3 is TGTGCCAGCAGCCCGACTAGCGGGAGGGCCGTTGAGCAGTTCTTC. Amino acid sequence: CASSPTSGRAVEQFF.